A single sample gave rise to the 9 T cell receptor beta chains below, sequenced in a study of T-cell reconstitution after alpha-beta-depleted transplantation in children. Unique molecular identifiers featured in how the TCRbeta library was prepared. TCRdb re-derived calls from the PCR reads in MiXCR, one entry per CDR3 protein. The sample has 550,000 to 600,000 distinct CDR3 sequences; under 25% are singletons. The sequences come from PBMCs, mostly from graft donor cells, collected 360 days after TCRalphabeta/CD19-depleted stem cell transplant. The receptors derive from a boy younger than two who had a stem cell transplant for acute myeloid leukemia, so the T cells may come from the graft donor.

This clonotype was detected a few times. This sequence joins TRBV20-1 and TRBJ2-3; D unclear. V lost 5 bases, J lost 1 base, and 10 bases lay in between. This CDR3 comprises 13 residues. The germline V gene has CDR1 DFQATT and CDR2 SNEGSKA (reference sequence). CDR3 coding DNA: TGCAGTGCTCTGGCGCCGGGCACAGATACGCAGTATTTT. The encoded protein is CSALAPGTDTQYF.

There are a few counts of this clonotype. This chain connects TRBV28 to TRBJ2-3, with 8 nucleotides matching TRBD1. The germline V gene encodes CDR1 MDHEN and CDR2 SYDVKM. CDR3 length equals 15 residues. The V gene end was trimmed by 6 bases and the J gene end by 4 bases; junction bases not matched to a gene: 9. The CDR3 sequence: CASRFQGAWADTQYF. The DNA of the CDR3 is TGTGCCAGCAGATTCCAGGGGGCCTGGGCAGATACGCAGTATTTT.

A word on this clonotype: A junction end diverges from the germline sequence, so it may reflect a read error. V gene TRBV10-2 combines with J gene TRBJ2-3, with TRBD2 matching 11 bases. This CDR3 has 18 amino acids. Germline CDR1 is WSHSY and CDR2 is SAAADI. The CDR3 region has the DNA TGCGCCAGCAGTGTCCCCTCGACTAGCGGGGCGGTTGCAGATACGCAGTTTTTT. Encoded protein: CASSVPSTSGAVADTQFF.

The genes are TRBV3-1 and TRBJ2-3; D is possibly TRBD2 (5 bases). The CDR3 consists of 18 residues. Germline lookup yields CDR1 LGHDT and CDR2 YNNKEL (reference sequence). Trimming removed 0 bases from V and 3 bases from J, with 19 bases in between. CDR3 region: CASSQDFRKGRGTDTQYF. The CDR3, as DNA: TGTGCCAGCAGCCAAGATTTCAGAAAGGGCCGGGGAACAGATACGCAGTATTTT.

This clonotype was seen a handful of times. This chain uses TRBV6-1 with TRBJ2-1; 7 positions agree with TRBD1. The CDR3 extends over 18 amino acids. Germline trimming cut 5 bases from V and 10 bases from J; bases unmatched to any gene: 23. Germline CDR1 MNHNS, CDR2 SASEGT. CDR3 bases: TGTGCCAGCAGTCCTCCCCGACACTGGACAGGTGTGCGTGGGGAGCAGTTCTTC. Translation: CASSPPRHWTGVRGEQFF.

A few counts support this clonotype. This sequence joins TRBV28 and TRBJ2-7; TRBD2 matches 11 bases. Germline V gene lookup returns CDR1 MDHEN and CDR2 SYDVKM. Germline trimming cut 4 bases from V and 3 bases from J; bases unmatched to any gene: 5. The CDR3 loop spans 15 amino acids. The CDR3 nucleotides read TGTGCCAGCAGTTCCACTAGCGGGGGTGACTACGAGCAGTACGTC. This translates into CASSSTSGGDYEQYV.

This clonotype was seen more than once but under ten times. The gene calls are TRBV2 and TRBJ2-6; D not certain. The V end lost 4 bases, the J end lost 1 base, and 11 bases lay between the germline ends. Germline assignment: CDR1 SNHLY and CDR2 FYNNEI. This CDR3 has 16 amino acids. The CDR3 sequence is CASSARHSSGANVLTF. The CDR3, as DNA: TGTGCCAGCAGTGCCCGACACAGTTCTGGGGCCAACGTCCTGACTTTC.

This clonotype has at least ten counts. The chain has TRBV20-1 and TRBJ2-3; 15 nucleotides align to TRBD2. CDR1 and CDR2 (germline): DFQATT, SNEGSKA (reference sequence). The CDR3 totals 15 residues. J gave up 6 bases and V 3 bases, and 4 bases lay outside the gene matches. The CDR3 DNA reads TGCAGTGCTAGTTGGACTAGCGGGGGGGCGGATACGCAGTATTTT. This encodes CSASWTSGGADTQYF.

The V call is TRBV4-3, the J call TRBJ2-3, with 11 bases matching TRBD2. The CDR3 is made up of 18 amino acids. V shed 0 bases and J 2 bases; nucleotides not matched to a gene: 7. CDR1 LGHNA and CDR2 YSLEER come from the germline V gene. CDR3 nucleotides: TGCGCCAGCAGCCAAGATGTCGTAGCGGGGGGGCCCACAGATACGCAGTATTTT. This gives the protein CASSQDVVAGGPTDTQYF.